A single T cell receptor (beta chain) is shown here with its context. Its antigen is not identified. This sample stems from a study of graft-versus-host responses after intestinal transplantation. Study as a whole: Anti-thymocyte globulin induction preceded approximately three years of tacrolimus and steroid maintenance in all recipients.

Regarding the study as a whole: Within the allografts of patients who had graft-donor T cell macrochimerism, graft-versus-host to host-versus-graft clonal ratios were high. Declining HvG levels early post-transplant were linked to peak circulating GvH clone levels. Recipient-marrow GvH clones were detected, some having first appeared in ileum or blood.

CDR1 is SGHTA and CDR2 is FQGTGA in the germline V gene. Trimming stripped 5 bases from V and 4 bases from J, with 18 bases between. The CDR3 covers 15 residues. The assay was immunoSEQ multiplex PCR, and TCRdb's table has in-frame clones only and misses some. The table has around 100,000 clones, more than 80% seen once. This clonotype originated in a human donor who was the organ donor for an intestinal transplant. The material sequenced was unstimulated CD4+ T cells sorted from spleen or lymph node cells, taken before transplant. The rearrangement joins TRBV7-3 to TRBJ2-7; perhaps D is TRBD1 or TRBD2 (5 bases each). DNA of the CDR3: TGTGCCAGCAGCCCTGGGACGGGGCGTCAGTACGAGCAGTACTTC. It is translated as CASSPGTGRQYEQYF.